Shown below are 11 T cell receptor beta chains from a single sample sequenced in a study of cytomegalovirus exposure and HLA in healthy donors. PCR involved 60 Vbeta and 13 Jbeta primers. Profiled with immunoSEQ multiplex PCR; TCRdb holds only in-frame clones, not every one. The table records around 100,000 clones, approximately 70% of them present only once. Sequencing was carried out using PBMCs. The source of these receptors is a woman aged 25-40 years in good health and CMV-seronegative.

This chain links TRBV6-6 with TRBJ1-1; no firm D call. Trimming took off 6 bases at V and 6 bases at J, with 20 bases between the two ends. CDR1 is MNHNY, CDR2 SVGAGI, per germline (reference sequence). The CDR3 covers 15 residues. The CDR3: CASREGMRESPEAFF. CDR3 coding DNA: TGTGCCAGCAGGGAGGGAATGAGGGAGTCCCCTGAAGCTTTCTTT.

The CDR3 sequence is CASSLMGGGRTEAFF. CDR3 DNA: TGTGCCAGCAGCTTAATGGGGGGAGGGAGGACTGAAGCTTTCTTT. The rearrangement joins TRBV13 to TRBJ1-1, with TRBD1 as a possible D gene (5 bases). V was cut by 2 bases and J by 5 bases, with 15 bases left in between. CDR1 is PRHDT, CDR2 FYEKMQ, per germline (reference sequence). CDR3 size: 15 residues. Complete variable domain (other parts from reference TRBV13 and TRBJ1-1): AAGVIQSPRHLIKEKRETATLKCYPIPRHDTVYWYQQGPGQDPQFLISFYEKMQSDKGSIPDRFSAQQFSDYHSELNMSSLELGDSALYFCASSLMGGGRTEAFFGQGTRLTVV.

The chain is built from TRBV11-1 and TRBJ2-3, with 8 bases fitting TRBD2. CDR1 SGHAT and CDR2 FQDESV come from the germline V gene (reference sequence). Losses at the gene ends were 7 bases for V and 4 bases for J; bases not matched to a gene: 13. This CDR3 has 16 residues. CDR3 in amino acids: CASTPSQAGVPDTQYF. DNA for the CDR3: TGTGCCAGCACCCCAAGTCAAGCGGGAGTGCCAGATACGCAGTATTTT.

The chain combines TRBV6-5 with TRBJ1-2, with 7 bases fitting TRBD1. V lost 6 bases to trimming and J lost 7 bases; unmatched junction nucleotides: 5. There are 12 residues in the CDR3. Looked up from germline, CDR1 is MNHEY and CDR2 is SVGAGI. The CDR3 loop is CASSEDRFGYTF. The CDR3 DNA is TGTGCCAGCAGCGAGGACAGGTTTGGCTACACCTTC.

The V call is TRBV5-1, the J call TRBJ1-4; 7 positions match TRBD1. V was pared by 2 bases and J by 4 bases, with 5 bases of the junction left unmatched. The CDR3 length is 15 residues. From germline, CDR1 is SGHRS and CDR2 YFSETQ. CDR3 in amino acids: CASSLPGGGNEKLFF. In nucleotides, the CDR3 is TGCGCCAGCAGCTTACCAGGGGGTGGTAATGAAAAACTGTTTTTT. Full variable domain (missing parts from reference TRBV5-1 and TRBJ1-4): KAGVTQTPRYLIKTRGQQVTLSCSPISGHRSVSWYQQTPGQGLQFLFEYFSETQRNKGNFPGRFSGRQFSNSRSEMNVSTLELGDSALYLCASSLPGGGNEKLFFGSGTQLSVL.

The gene calls are TRBV11-2 and TRBJ2-7; no definite D call. In germline, CDR1 is SGHAT, CDR2 FQNNGV. V was pared by 3 bases and J by 4 bases, with 13 bases between. CDR3 length equals 14 residues. CDR3 DNA: TGTGCCAGCAGCTTGGAGATGAAATGGTACGAGCAGTACTTC. It is translated as CASSLEMKWYEQYF.

The chain links TRBV30 to TRBJ2-5, with TRBD2 as a possible D gene (5 bases). The J call is in doubt because the DNA end fits TRBJ2-7 better. The CDR3 contains 12 residues. In germline, CDR1 is GTSNPN, CDR2 SVGIG (reference sequence). CDR3 sequence: CAWNPGTYEQYF. The CDR3 coding sequence is TGTGCCTGGAACCCGGGAACCTACGAGCAGTACTTC.

V gene TRBV27 combines with J gene TRBJ2-1, with D tentatively TRBD2 (5 bases). The V and J ends lost 7 bases and 10 bases respectively, with 20 bases between them. CDR3 length: 14 amino acids. Germline values: CDR1 MNHEY, CDR2 SMNVEV (reference sequence). The CDR3 bases are TGTGCCAGCACCTTGGGCGGGTTAACGTGGGAGCAGTTCTTC. Its translation is CASTLGGLTWEQFF.

V is TRBV5-1 and J is TRBJ1-1, with 8 bases aligning to TRBD1. V was clipped by 4 bases and J by 8 bases; unmatched bases: 13. Germline CDR1 and CDR2: SGHRS and YFSETQ. The CDR3 sequence is 15 residues long. CDR3 nucleotide sequence: TGCGCCAGCAGCCCCAGGACAGGGTTAATAAGGGAAGCTTTCTTT. Protein product: CASSPRTGLIREAFF.

V gene TRBV25-1 combines with J gene TRBJ1-2; 10 nucleotides line up with TRBD1. The CDR3 is 17 residues long. V was clipped by 0 bases and J by 7 bases; unmatched bases: 11. The germline CDR1 and CDR2 sequences are MGHDK and SYGVNS. As DNA, the CDR3 is TGTGCCAGCAGTGAATATGGGCCGGGACAGGGGCACGGTGGCTACACCTTC. It specifies CASSEYGPGQGHGGYTF.

The chain uses TRBV19 and TRBJ1-1, with 7 bases fitting TRBD1. Germline CDR1 LNHDA, CDR2 SQIVND (reference sequence). The V segment lost 10 bases and the J segment 1 base; nucleotides outside the gene matches: 6. CDR3 size: 13 residues. The DNA for the CDR3 is TGTGCCACAGGGGGGAGGACGAACACTGAAGCTTTCTTT. Translated: CATGGRTNTEAFF. Looking up the rest from reference TRBV19 and TRBJ1-1 gives the full variable domain: DGGITQSPKYLFRKEGQNVTLSCEQNLNHDAMYWYRQDPGQGLRLIYYSQIVNDFQKGDIAEGYSVSREKKESFPLTVTSAQKNPTAFYLCATGGRTNTEAFFGQGTRLTVV.